The 5 T cell receptor beta chains listed next were all sequenced from one sample in a study of brain metastases from non-small cell lung cancer. TCRdb's copy holds only in-frame clones and misses some; the assay was immunoSEQ multiplex PCR. There are some 4,700 clones in the sample; about four fifths occur only once, and about 8.2% lies in the top ten. Sequenced: primary lung tumor tissue. These receptor sequences come from a donor older than 35 with non-small cell lung cancer.

The CDR3 here is CAWSKVTSGTYEQYV. The CDR3 nucleotides read TGTGCCTGGAGTAAGGTGACCTCAGGGACCTACGAGCAGTACGTC. The V and J genes are TRBV30 and TRBJ2-7; D might be TRBD1 (5 bases). The germline CDR1 and CDR2 sequences are GTSNPN and SVGIG (reference sequence). This CDR3 region has 15 residues. Trimming took off 2 bases at V and 2 bases at J, with 16 bases between the two ends.

The genes are TRBV20-1 and TRBJ2-7, with a weak D call TRBD1 (6 bases). With 7 bases removed from V and 5 bases from J, the gap between germline ends came to 12 bases. Germline values: CDR1 DFQATT, CDR2 SNEGSKA (reference sequence). CDR3 length: 11 amino acids. The CDR3 protein is CSVPGDHEQYV. CDR3 in DNA: TGCAGTGTCCCAGGGGACCACGAGCAGTACGTC.

The genes are TRBV28 and TRBJ2-7; 7 bases map to TRBD1. Unmatched junction bases numbered 9, after V lost 6 bases and J lost 4 bases. The length of the CDR3 is 14 residues. Germline loops: CDR1 MDHEN, CDR2 SYDVKM. The CDR3 nucleotides are TGTGCCAGCAGCAGAGACAGGGTCGGGTACGAGCAGTACGTC. Translated, it gives CASSRDRVGYEQYV.

The CDR3 DNA reads as TGTGCCAGCAGCTTGCGGACAGGGGGAGAAAAACTGTTTTTT. Protein sequence: CASSLRTGGEKLFF. V is TRBV5-6 and J is TRBJ1-4; 10 bases match TRBD1. CDR3 length: 14 residues. Unmatched junction bases numbered 2, after V lost 1 base and J lost 8 bases. Germline-derived CDR1 and CDR2 are SGHDT and YYEEEE.

CDR3 loop: CASSRGGEPYNEQFF. DNA for the CDR3: TGTGCCAGCAGTCGGGGCGGGGAGCCCTACAATGAGCAGTTCTTC. The chain has TRBV6-4 and TRBJ2-1; a weak D match, TRBD2 (6 bases). V was pared by 5 bases and J by 2 bases, with 13 bases between. The CDR3 contains 15 residues. Germline CDR1 and CDR2: MRHNA and SNTAGT.